This TCR beta chain was identified in a study of glioma-infiltrating T cells after dendritic cell vaccination. Study-level background: At biweekly intervals, patients got three intradermal dendritic cell vaccine injections. Study outcomes and limitations: Complete blood and tumor specimen sets were limited to few patients.

V shed 5 bases and J shed 5 bases, with 12 bases lying between them. CDR3 size: 14 residues. Germline V CDR1 and CDR2: SEHNR, FQNEAQ (reference sequence). Using immunoSEQ multiplex PCR, the repertoire was profiled, and TCRdb retains in-frame clones only, with some absent. This table has over 55,000 clones, around 81% appearing once. On this clone: The target antigen is unknown.

Selection required adequate fresh-frozen tumor tissue plus more than two years' survival data. Isocitrate dehydrogenase mutation was absent in all glioblastoma patients. This chain joins TRBV7-9 and TRBJ2-2; D is possibly TRBD1 (6 bases). The sequencing used blood, collected before dendritic cell vaccination. The source of this sequence is a human donor with glioblastoma. In DNA form, the CDR3 reads TGTGCCAGCAGCCCACCCACAGGGACCGGGGAGCTGTTTTTT. This encodes CASSPPTGTGELFF.